This is a list of T cell receptor beta chains from one sample in a study of blood T cell repertoires in COVID-19. Data came from immunoSEQ multiplex PCR; TCRdb stores just in-frame clones and leaves some out. The repertoire has about 150,000 clones, 76% of them found once; the top ten carry roughly 3.6%. The sample was peripheral blood. These TCRs come from a woman over 75 with acute or convalescent COVID-19. CDR3s include the opening cysteine and the closing phenylalanine or tryptophan. The D gene is left open where the match is weak. Only part of the rows carry a size: once, few, many, or a class if the clone is expanded.

D | J | size | V | CDR3 | DNA
- | TRBJ1-3 | - | TRBV27 | CASSSAGSRNTIYF | TGTGCCAGCAGTTCCGCGGGTTCCAGAAACACCATATATTTT
- | TRBJ2-7 | many | TRBV18 | CASSQDGAKYF | TGTGCCAGCTCCCAAGACGGAGCGAAGTACTTC
TRBD1 | TRBJ1-5 | once | TRBV5-1 | CASSSGQGNQPQHF | TGCGCCAGCAGCTCCGGACAGGGGAATCAGCCCCAGCATTTT
- | TRBJ2-1 | - | TRBV5-1 | CASSLDSREAYNEQFF | TGCGCCAGCAGCTTGGATTCTAGAGAGGCCTACAATGAGCAGTTCTTC
- | TRBJ2-2 | - | TRBV4-3 | CASSQAYRNTGELFF | TGCGCCAGCAGCCAAGCCTACAGGAACACCGGGGAGCTGTTTTTT
- | TRBJ2-3 | - | TRBV7-6 | CASSLAPAANTDTQYF | TGTGCCAGCAGCTTAGCGCCAGCGGCAAACACAGATACGCAGTATTTT
- | TRBJ1-2 | - | TRBV6-5 | CASSYGRGRGYTF | TGTGCCAGCAGTTATGGAAGGGGTCGGGGCTACACCTTC
- | TRBJ2-7 | - | TRBV4-1 | CASSQGTSTGLPYEQYF | TGCGCCAGCAGCCAGGGCACCAGCACTGGTTTACCCTACGAGCAGTACTTC
- | TRBJ1-2 | - | TRBV5-1 | CASSAAGLQGLRAGYTF | TGCGCCAGCAGTGCCGCCGGCCTACAGGGTTTACGTGCTGGCTACACCTTC
TRBD1 | TRBJ2-7 | - | TRBV19 | CASSRDRAYEQYF | TGTGCCAGTAGTAGGGACAGAGCCTACGAGCAGTACTTC
- | TRBJ1-4 | - | TRBV10-2 | CASSVGELNEKLFF | TGCGCCAGCAGTGTCGGGGAGTTAAATGAAAAACTGTTTTTT
- | TRBJ1-6 | - | TRBV25-1 | CASSKGQGSSYNSPLHF | TGTGCCAGCAGTAAAGGGCAGGGCAGCTCCTATAATTCACCCCTCCACTTT
TRBD1 | TRBJ1-1 | - | TRBV11-2 | CASSLARGPNEAFF | TGTGCCAGCAGCTTAGCCAGGGGGCCGAATGAAGCTTTCTTT
TRBD2 | TRBJ2-3 | - | TRBV6-5 | CASLGRGLPGDTQYF | TGTGCCAGCCTGGGGAGGGGACTTCCGGGAGATACGCAGTATTTT
- | TRBJ1-1 | - | TRBV3-1/TRBV3-2 | CASSQDGGETEAFF | TGTGCCAGCAGCCAAGATGGGGGGGAGACTGAAGCTTTCTTT
TRBD1 | TRBJ2-7 | - | TRBV5-7 | CASSPRGHYEQYF | TGTGCCAGCAGCCCGAGGGGGCACTACGAGCAGTACTTC
- | TRBJ2-1 | - | TRBV28 | CASTRGAAYNEQFF | TGTGCCAGCACCCGGGGAGCTGCCTACAATGAGCAGTTCTTC
- | TRBJ2-5 | - | TRBV5-1 | CASRGTDAGAQYF | TGCGCCAGCAGGGGTACGGATGCCGGGGCCCAGTACTTC
- | TRBJ1-3 | - | TRBV6-6 | CASSSQARVGNTIYF | TGTGCCAGCAGTTCACAGGCTCGGGTCGGAAACACCATATATTTT
TRBD1 | TRBJ2-7 | - | TRBV27 | CASSLVPPTGNVYEQYF | TGTGCCAGCAGTTTAGTCCCTCCGACAGGGAATGTCTACGAGCAGTACTTC
- | TRBJ1-6 | - | TRBV11-2 | CASSLDRVTTNSPLHF | TGTGCCAGCAGCTTAGATCGGGTCACGACTAATTCACCCCTCCACTTT
TRBD1 | TRBJ1-1 | few | TRBV7-2 | CASSPGTGRTEAFF | TGTGCCAGCAGCCCAGGGACAGGGAGGACTGAAGCTTTCTTT
- | TRBJ1-6 | - | TRBV20-1 | CSAENREVPYF | TGCAGTGCTGAAAACAGGGAAGTTCCGTATTTT
- | TRBJ2-5 | - | TRBV7-2 | CASSPISWQYQETQYF | TGTGCCAGCAGCCCCATCAGTTGGCAATACCAAGAGACCCAGTACTTC
- | TRBJ1-1 | - | TRBV5-1 | CASSLSSSSLNTEAFF | TGCGCCAGCAGCTTGTCCTCCTCCAGTCTGAACACTGAAGCTTTCTTT
- | TRBJ2-7 | - | TRBV5-1 | CASSMDTAYEQYF | TGCGCCAGCAGCATGGACACAGCCTACGAGCAGTACTTC
- | TRBJ1-5 | once | TRBV19 | CASSIRIGGGSNQPQHF | TGTGCCAGTAGTATAAGGATTGGGGGAGGAAGCAATCAGCCCCAGCATTTT
- | TRBJ2-5 | - | TRBV6-6 | CASSRLLRDTGGETQYF | TGTGCCAGCAGTCGCCTCCTCCGGGACACCGGAGGTGAGACCCAGTACTTC
TRBD2 | TRBJ2-5 | - | TRBV11-2 | CASSSGTSGGVTQYF | TGTGCCAGCAGCTCCGGGACTAGCGGGGGGGTGACCCAGTACTTC
TRBD2 | TRBJ2-5 | once | TRBV4-2 | CASSALAGVQETQYF | TGTGCCAGCAGCGCACTAGCGGGGGTCCAAGAGACCCAGTACTTC
TRBD2 | TRBJ2-1 | - | TRBV19 | CASTETGTSFNNEQFF | TGTGCCAGTACCGAGACCGGGACTAGCTTCAACAATGAGCAGTTCTTC
- | TRBJ2-1 | - | TRBV9 | CASSVGGSDEQFF | TGTGCCAGCAGCGTAGGAGGGTCCGATGAGCAGTTCTTC
- | TRBJ1-5 | - | TRBV19 | CASSLLVTGPQPQHF | TGTGCCAGTAGTCTACTTGTGACAGGCCCTCAGCCCCAGCATTTT
- | TRBJ2-5 | - | TRBV20-1 | CSAHPGETQYF | TGCAGTGCTCACCCCGGAGAGACCCAGTACTTC
- | TRBJ2-5 | - | TRBV5-5 | CASSKNPPETQYF | TGTGCCAGCAGCAAAAATCCTCCAGAGACCCAGTACTTC
- | TRBJ1-5 | - | TRBV6-6 | CASSHTGNNQPQHF | TGTGCCAGCAGCCATACAGGGAATAATCAGCCCCAGCATTTT
- | TRBJ1-2 | once | TRBV27 | CASSQSGDWSYGYTF | TGTGCCAGCAGTCAATCAGGGGATTGGAGCTATGGCTACACCTTC
- | TRBJ2-4 | once | TRBV7-2 | CASSDRGAGLAKNIQYF | TGTGCCAGCAGCGATAGGGGTGCAGGGCTAGCCAAAAACATTCAGTACTTC
TRBD2 | TRBJ2-1 | - | TRBV5-4 | CASSYGGLAGNEQFF | TGTGCCAGCAGCTATGGGGGACTAGCGGGGAATGAGCAGTTCTTC
TRBD1 | TRBJ1-2 | - | TRBV28 | CASSLLQGGNYGYTF | TGTGCCAGCAGTTTACTCCAGGGGGGTAACTATGGCTACACCTTC
- | TRBJ1-2 | - | TRBV6-1 | CASSEVRGSNYGYTF | TGTGCCAGCAGTGAAGTTCGGGGATCCAACTATGGCTACACCTTC
- | TRBJ1-2 | - | TRBV3-1/TRBV3-2 | CASSHSVQPVHYGYTF | TGTGCCAGCAGCCATTCGGTACAGCCGGTGCACTATGGCTACACCTTC
TRBD2 | TRBJ2-2 | - | TRBV4-2 | CASSQDGTRGGGELFF | TGTGCCAGCAGCCAAGATGGGACTAGGGGCGGCGGGGAGCTGTTTTTT
- | TRBJ2-2 | - | TRBV12-5 | CASGLERGTNTGELFF | TGTGCTAGTGGTTTGGAAAGGGGGACGAACACCGGGGAGCTGTTTTTT
TRBD1 | TRBJ1-2 | once | TRBV11-2 | CASSSLLPGDRGNYGYTF | TGTGCCAGCAGCTCTCTCCTCCCCGGGGACAGGGGAAACTATGGCTACACCTTC
TRBD1 | TRBJ2-5 | - | TRBV30 | CAWSVSRTGKGVETQYF | TGTGCCTGGAGTGTATCCCGGACAGGGAAGGGGGTAGAGACCCAGTACTTC
- | TRBJ1-2 | - | TRBV7-9 | CASSPRGGGYGYTF | TGTGCCAGCAGCCCTCGTGGCGGTGGCTATGGCTACACCTTC
- | TRBJ2-3 | - | TRBV5-1 | CASSLDSQSTDTQYF | TGCGCCAGCAGCTTGGACAGCCAGTCCACAGATACGCAGTATTTT
- | TRBJ1-4 | - | TRBV19 | CASSYPGDPTTNEKLFF | TGTGCCAGTAGTTATCCAGGGGACCCGACAACTAATGAAAAACTGTTTTTT
TRBD2 | TRBJ2-1 | - | TRBV11-2 | CASSLADGRAFNEQFF | TGTGCCAGCAGCTTAGCGGACGGGAGGGCCTTCAATGAGCAGTTCTTC
- | TRBJ1-1 | - | TRBV29-1 | CSVEAGENTEAFF | TGCAGCGTTGAAGCAGGGGAGAACACTGAAGCTTTCTTT
TRBD2 | TRBJ2-3 | - | TRBV18 | CASSQSGLAGGDTQYF | TGTGCCAGCTCACAGAGCGGACTAGCGGGGGGAGATACGCAGTATTTT
TRBD2 | TRBJ2-3 | - | TRBV7-3 | CASSVNGGAVDTQYF | TGTGCCAGCAGTGTTAACGGGGGGGCCGTAGATACGCAGTATTTT
TRBD2 | TRBJ2-3 | - | TRBV19 | CASSIEWTSGYTDTQYF | TGTGCCAGTAGTATAGAATGGACTAGCGGTTACACAGATACGCAGTATTTT
- | TRBJ2-3 | - | TRBV5-1 | CASSLGGQSSTDTQYF | TGCGCCAGCAGCTTGGGGGGACAAAGTAGCACAGATACGCAGTATTTT
- | TRBJ2-7 | - | TRBV28 | CASSPELYEQYF | TGTGCCAGCAGTCCCGAGCTCTACGAGCAGTACTTC